The rows below give T cell receptor beta chains drawn from one sample of a study of shared clonotypes between healthy human individuals. Profiled with immunoSEQ multiplex PCR; TCRdb holds only in-frame clones, not every one. The sample contains some 1,400,000 clones, around 97% of which appear only once. The sequencing sample was made of naive CD4+ T cells sorted from blood. These receptors originate from a man aged 25 to 45 in good health. CDR3s include the opening cysteine and the closing phenylalanine or tryptophan. A D gene is named only where the DNA matches it firmly. Expanded clones get a size class; other rows say once, few or many, or leave the size out.

abundance,j_gene,d_gene,v_gene,CDR3aa
.,TRBJ2-1,.,TRBV29-1,CSVAPERERYYNEQFF
few,TRBJ2-3,.,TRBV5-6,CASSLGGTDTQYF
.,TRBJ2-1,.,TRBV19,CASKKTIENEQFF
.,TRBJ1-1,TRBD1,TRBV5-4,CASSRQLTGGFEAFF
once,TRBJ2-7,.,TRBV5-1,CASSLGLTYEQYF
.,TRBJ1-1,TRBD1,TRBV7-9,CASSLEGQGRYEAFF
.,TRBJ2-2,TRBD2,TRBV9,CASSRTSADTGELFF
.,TRBJ2-7,.,TRBV5-1,CASSFDRLYEQYF
.,TRBJ2-2,.,TRBV7-6,CASSFGTGELFF
.,TRBJ1-1,.,TRBV28,CASSLPLLTEAFF
.,TRBJ2-1,.,TRBV5-1,CASSPGLPDNEQFF
.,TRBJ2-2,.,TRBV11-3,CASSLRGTGELFF
.,TRBJ2-5,.,TRBV4-1,CASSQGPSKEETQYF
.,TRBJ2-1,.,TRBV5-1,CASRKGNEQFF
.,TRBJ2-5,.,TRBV20-1,CSASSQETQYF
once,TRBJ2-1,.,TRBV19,CASSIRVSYNEQFF
.,TRBJ2-3,.,TRBV4-2,CASSRRPGHLARTKGTDTQYF
.,TRBJ2-2,TRBD1,TRBV10-2,CASSDRQGARIGELFF
.,TRBJ2-1,.,TRBV5-4,CASSSTDSTNEQFF
once,TRBJ2-7,.,TRBV5-4,CASSLGPAGTLTSYEQYF
.,TRBJ2-5,TRBD1,TRBV5-4,CASSWGQIQETQYF
.,TRBJ2-3,.,TRBV7-2,CASSRLLSRSDTQYF
.,TRBJ2-7,.,TRBV11-2,CASSLVTGSYYEQYF
.,TRBJ2-2,TRBD2,TRBV5-1,CASTSTSGSAYTGELFF
.,TRBJ2-5,TRBD2,TRBV5-5,CASSAGTTSGSETQYF
once,TRBJ2-1,TRBD2,TRBV28,CASSLRLGEGFF
once,TRBJ1-2,.,TRBV5-4,CASSFQGGGYTF
.,TRBJ2-1,TRBD2,TRBV9,CASSVGPSGRDYNEQFF
once,TRBJ1-5,.,TRBV9,CASSVGVGDQPQHF
.,TRBJ1-5,TRBD1,TRBV5-5,CASSWGQGNQPQHF
.,TRBJ1-4,.,TRBV2,CASNQHPATNEKLFF
.,TRBJ2-1,.,TRBV5-1,CASSLLREYNEQFF
once,TRBJ2-2,TRBD1,TRBV9,CASSVGVTGAYTGELFF
once,TRBJ2-1,TRBD2,TRBV25-1,CASSEYATSGRVEQFF
.,TRBJ2-5,TRBD2,TRBV6-6,CASSYSTSGQETQYF
once,TRBJ2-2,.,TRBV27,CASSLAAANTGELFF
.,TRBJ2-7,.,TRBV6-5,CASRQASSYEQYF
.,TRBJ2-5,TRBD2,TRBV15,CATSRERTSGVNQYF
.,TRBJ2-7,TRBD1,TRBV5-6,CASSLALGTGSSEQYF
.,TRBJ2-1,TRBD1,TRBV9,CASSERQGSSYNEQFF
.,TRBJ1-1,.,TRBV18,CASSLKRVGGIHTEAFF
.,TRBJ2-1,TRBD2,TRBV11-2,CASSSGLAGVNEQFF
.,TRBJ1-2,TRBD1,TRBV6-6,CASSYRQGNYGYTF
.,TRBJ1-1,TRBD1,TRBV5-4,CASTPQTGAGTEAFF
.,TRBJ2-5,.,TRBV21-1,CAFQGGRGFQETQYF
.,TRBJ2-3,TRBD1,TRBV14,CASSLRTGRTDTQYF
.,TRBJ2-5,.,TRBV2,CASSRLTDQETQYF
.,TRBJ2-1,TRBD2,TRBV9,CASSVVWLTSGKCIEQFF
.,TRBJ2-3,.,TRBV5-4,CASSSRSDTQYF